This T cell receptor beta chain was observed in a study of T cell repertoires in cytomegalovirus infection. Study context: It can be stated that public TCR beta signatures indicated CMV infection as well as a matching HLA type.

TCRdb analysed the reads with MiXCR anew, one entry per CDR3 protein. The table has roughly 500,000 distinct CDR3 sequences, roughly 12% seen once; the top ten hold about 10%. As concerns this clonotype: The antigen is unknown.

Study-level results: The cumulative frequency of public TCR beta families identified carriers of CMV plus the relevant HLA. The ex vivo response showed dominance by HLA-C-restricted CMV-specific TCR beta clonotypes.

This CDR3 is built from 13 residues. From germline, CDR1 is KGHSH and CDR2 LQKENI. V dropped 4 bases and J dropped 14 bases, with 17 bases sitting between them. The receptor was derived from a human donor in good health (CMV status not recorded). Some clones in this sample may be carry-over from other donors' samples. The sample consisted of PBMCs. The V call is TRBV18, the J call TRBJ1-4; perhaps TRBD1 as D (6 bases). The CDR3 spells CASSLDRDKSLFF. In nucleotides, the CDR3 is TGTGCCAGCTCACTAGATCGGGACAAAAGTCTGTTTTTT.